The present entry profiles one TCR beta chain with its context. Antigen: not known. The entry originates in a study of T cells in Graves' hyperthyroidism and ophthalmopathy. Regarding the study as a whole: Model predictions of ophthalmopathy came a median about 6.3 months before onset. Patients with ophthalmopathy were separated from those with stable hyperthyroidism by a 13 V-J model.

Trimming left V 6 bases short and J 6 bases short, with 12 bases between. This CDR3 region has 13 residues. RNA transcripts gave rise to amplified TCR beta CDR3 regions. Using the HTBI primer set, a first-round RT-PCR was run on the TCR CDR3. TCRdb fed the multiplex PCR reads into MiXCR, producing one record per CDR3 protein. The profile shows about 300,000 distinct CDR3 sequences, under 30% of them singletons. Patients having uncontrolled infection, another autoimmune disease, pregnancy or lactation were not included. The chain uses TRBV12-3 or TRBV12-4 and TRBJ1-5; D remains ambiguous. Sequencing used blood. The TCR was taken from a man aged 35 to 55 with Graves' hyperthyroidism that later progressed to Graves' ophthalmopathy. CDR3 sequence reads: CASSITARQPQHF. The CDR3 DNA is TGTGCCAGCAGCATTACGGCGCGTCAGCCCCAGCATTTT.